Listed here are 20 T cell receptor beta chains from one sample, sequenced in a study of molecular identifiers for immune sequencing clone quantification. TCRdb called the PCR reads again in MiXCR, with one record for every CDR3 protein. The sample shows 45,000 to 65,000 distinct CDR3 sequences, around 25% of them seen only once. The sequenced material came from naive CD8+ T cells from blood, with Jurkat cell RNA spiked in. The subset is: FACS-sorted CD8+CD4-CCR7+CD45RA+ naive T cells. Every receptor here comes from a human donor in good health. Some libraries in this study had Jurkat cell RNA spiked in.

The CDR3 DNA is TGTGCCAGCAGCTTGTTGGTGACGTCCGCCTACGAGCAGTACTTC. Its translation is CASSLLVTSAYEQYF. The chain employs TRBV5-6 and TRBJ2-7; D unresolved. This CDR3 contains 15 residues. Germline V gene sequence: CDR1 SGHDT, CDR2 YYEEEE. The V end was cut by 1 base, the J end by 2 bases, with 13 bases between.

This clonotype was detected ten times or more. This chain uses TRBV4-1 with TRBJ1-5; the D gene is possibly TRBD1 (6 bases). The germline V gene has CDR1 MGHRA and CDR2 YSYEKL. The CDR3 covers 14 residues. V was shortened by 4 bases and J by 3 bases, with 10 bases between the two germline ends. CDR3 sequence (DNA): TGCGCCAGCAGCCCAGGACAGTACAATCAGCCCCAGCATTTT. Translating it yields CASSPGQYNQPQHF.

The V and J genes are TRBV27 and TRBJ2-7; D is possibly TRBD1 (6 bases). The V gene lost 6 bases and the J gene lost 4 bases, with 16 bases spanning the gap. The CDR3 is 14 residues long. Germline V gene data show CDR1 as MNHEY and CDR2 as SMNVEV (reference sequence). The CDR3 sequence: CASSKPGHLYEQYF. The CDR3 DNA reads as TGTGCCAGCAGCAAACCGGGACACCTATACGAGCAGTACTTC.

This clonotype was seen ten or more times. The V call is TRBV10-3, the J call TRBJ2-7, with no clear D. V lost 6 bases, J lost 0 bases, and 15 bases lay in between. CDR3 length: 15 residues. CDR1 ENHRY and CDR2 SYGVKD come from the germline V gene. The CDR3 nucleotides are TGTGCCATCAGCCGAGAAGAAGGGTCCTCCTACGAGCAGTACTTC. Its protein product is CAISREEGSSYEQYF.

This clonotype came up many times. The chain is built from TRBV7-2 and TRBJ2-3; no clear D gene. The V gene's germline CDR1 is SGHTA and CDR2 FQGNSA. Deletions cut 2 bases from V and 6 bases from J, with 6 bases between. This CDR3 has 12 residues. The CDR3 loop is CASSLPWDTQYF. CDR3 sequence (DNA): TGTGCCAGCAGCTTACCCTGGGATACGCAGTATTTT.

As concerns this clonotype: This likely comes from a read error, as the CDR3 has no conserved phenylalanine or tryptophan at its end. The CDR3 DNA reads TGTGCCAGCAGCTTAGAATCTGTTCCCTCAGATACGCAGTATCTT. It translates to CASSLESVPSDTQYL. The chain carries TRBV7-2 and TRBJ2-3, with D unclear. Between the trimmed V and J ends, which lost 1 base and 4 bases, there was a span of 12 bases. The CDR3 has 15 residues. Germline V gives CDR1 SGHTA, CDR2 FQGNSA.

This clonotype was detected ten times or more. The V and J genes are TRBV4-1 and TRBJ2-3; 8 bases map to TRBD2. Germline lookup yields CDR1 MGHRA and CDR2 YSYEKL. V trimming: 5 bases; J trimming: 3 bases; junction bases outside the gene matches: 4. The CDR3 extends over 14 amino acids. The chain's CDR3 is CASSILAGTDTQYF. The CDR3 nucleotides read TGCGCCAGCAGCATATTAGCGGGGACAGATACGCAGTATTTT.

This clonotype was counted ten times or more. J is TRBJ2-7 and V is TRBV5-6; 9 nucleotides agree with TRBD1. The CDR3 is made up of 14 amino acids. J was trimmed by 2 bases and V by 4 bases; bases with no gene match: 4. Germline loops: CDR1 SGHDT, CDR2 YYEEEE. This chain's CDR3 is CASSPRDRAYEQYF. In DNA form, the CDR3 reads TGTGCCAGCAGCCCTCGGGACAGGGCCTACGAGCAGTACTTC. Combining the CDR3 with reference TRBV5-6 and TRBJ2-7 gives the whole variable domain DAGVTQSPTHLIKTRGQQVTLRCSPKSGHDTVSWYQQALGQGPQFIFQYYEEEERQRGNFPDRFSGHQFPNYSSELNVNALLLGDSALYLCASSPRDRAYEQYFGPGTRLTVT.

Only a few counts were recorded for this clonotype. The CDR3 reads CASSGLAGGSTDTQYF. CDR3 bases: TGTGCCAGCAGCGGTCTAGCGGGAGGGAGCACAGATACGCAGTATTTT. The chain recombines TRBV7-9 with TRBJ2-3, with 12 bases identical to TRBD2. Germline V lookup: CDR1 SEHNR, CDR2 FQNEAQ (reference sequence). The length of the CDR3 is 16 residues. With 5 bases clipped from V and 0 bases from J, the junction kept 3 bases outside the gene matches.

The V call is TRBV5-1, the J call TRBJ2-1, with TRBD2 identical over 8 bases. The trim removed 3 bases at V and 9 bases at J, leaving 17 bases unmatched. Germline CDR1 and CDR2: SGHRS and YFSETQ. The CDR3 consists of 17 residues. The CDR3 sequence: CASSWDQSKAGVGEQFF. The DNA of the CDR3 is TGCGCCAGCAGCTGGGACCAGAGTAAAGCGGGAGTAGGTGAGCAGTTCTTC.

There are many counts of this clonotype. CDR3 coding DNA: TGTGCCAGCAGCCCGCCGACCAGCACAGATACGCAGTATTTT. Protein product: CASSPPTSTDTQYF. The J gene is TRBJ2-3, the V gene TRBV7-9; D is uncertain. From germline, CDR1 is SEHNR and CDR2 FQNEAQ (reference sequence). This CDR3 comprises 14 residues. The V and J ends lost 5 bases and 0 bases respectively, with 9 bases between them.

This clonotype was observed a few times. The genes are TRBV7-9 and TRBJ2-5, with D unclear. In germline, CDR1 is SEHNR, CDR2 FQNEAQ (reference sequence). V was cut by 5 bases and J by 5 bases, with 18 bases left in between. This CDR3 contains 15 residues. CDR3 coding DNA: TGTGCCAGCAGCCCGGGCCCAGCCGAGCTGGAGACCCAGTACTTC. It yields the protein CASSPGPAELETQYF.

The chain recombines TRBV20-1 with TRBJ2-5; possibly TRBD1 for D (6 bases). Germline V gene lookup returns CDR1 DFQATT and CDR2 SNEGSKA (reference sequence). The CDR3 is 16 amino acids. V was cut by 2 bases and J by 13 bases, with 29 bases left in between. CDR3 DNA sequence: TGCAGTGCTAGACCGTACCGGGACAACACCCAAGCGCCCCCGTACTTC. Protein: CSARPYRDNTQAPPYF.

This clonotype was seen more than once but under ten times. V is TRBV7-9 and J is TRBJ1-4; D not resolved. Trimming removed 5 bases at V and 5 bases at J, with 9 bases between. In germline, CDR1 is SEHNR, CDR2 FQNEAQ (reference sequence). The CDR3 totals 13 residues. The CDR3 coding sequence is TGTGCCAGCAGCCCCTCCGGGAATGAAAAACTGTTTTTT. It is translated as CASSPSGNEKLFF. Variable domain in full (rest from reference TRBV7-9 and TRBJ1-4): DTGVSQNPRHKITKRGQNVTFRCDPISEHNRLYWYRQTLGQGPEFLTYFQNEAQLEKSRLLSDRFSAERPKGSFSTLEIQRTEQGDSAMYLCASSPSGNEKLFFGSGTQLSVL.

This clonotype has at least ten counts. The CDR3 DNA is TGTGCCAGCAGTTTTGACGGCGGAAACACCGGGGAGCTGTTTTTT. This encodes CASSFDGGNTGELFF. This chain uses TRBV28 with TRBJ2-2, with D hard to call. CDR1 MDHEN and CDR2 SYDVKM come from the germline V gene. Between the trimmed V and J ends, which lost 3 bases and 2 bases, there was a span of 10 bases. CDR3 length: 15 amino acids.

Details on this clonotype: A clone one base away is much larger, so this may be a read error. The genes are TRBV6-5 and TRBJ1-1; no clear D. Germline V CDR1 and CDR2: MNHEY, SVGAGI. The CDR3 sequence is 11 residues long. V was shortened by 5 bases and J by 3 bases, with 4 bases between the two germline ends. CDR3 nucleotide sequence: TGTGCCAGCAGTACGGACACTGAAGCTTTCTTT. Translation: CASSTDTEAFF.

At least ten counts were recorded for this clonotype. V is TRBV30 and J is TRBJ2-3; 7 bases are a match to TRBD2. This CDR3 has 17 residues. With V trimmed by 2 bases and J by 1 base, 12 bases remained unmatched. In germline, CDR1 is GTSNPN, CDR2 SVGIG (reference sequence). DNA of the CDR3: TGTGCCTGGAGTTTTGCGGGAGCCACCTTCGGCACAGATACGCAGTATTTT. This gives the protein CAWSFAGATFGTDTQYF. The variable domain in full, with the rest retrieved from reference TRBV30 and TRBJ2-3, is SQTIHQWPATLVQPVGSPLSLECTVEGTSNPNLYWYRQAAGRGLQLLFYSVGIGQISSEVPQNLSASRPQDRQFILSSKKLLLSDSGFYLCAWSFAGATFGTDTQYFGPGTRLTVL.

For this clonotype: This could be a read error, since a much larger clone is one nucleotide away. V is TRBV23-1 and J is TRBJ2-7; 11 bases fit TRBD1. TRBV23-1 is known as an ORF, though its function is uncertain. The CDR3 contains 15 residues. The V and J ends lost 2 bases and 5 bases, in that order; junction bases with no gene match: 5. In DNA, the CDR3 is TGCGCCAGCAGTCAACGGACAGGGGGCGCGGACGAGCAGTACTTC. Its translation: CASSQRTGGADEQYF.

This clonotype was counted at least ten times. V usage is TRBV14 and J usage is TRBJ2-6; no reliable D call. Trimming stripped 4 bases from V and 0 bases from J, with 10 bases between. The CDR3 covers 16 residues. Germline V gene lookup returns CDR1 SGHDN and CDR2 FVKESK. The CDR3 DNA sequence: TGTGCCAGCAGCCCCCCGTTTGGCTCTGGGGCCAACGTCCTGACTTTC. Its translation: CASSPPFGSGANVLTF. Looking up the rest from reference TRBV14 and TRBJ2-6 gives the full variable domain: EAGVTQFPSHSVIEKGQTVTLRCDPISGHDNLYWYRRVMGKEIKFLLHFVKESKQDESGMPNNRFLAERTGGTYSTLKVQPAELEDSGVYFCASSPPFGSGANVLTFGAGSRLTVL.

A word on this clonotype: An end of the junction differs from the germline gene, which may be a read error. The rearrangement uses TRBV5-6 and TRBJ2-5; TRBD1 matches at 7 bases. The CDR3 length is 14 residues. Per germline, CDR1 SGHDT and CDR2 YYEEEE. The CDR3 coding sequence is TGTGCCAGCAGCTCATTGACAGGGACGGGGACCCAGTGCTTC. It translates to CASSSLTGTGTQCF.